The rows below give T cell receptor beta chains drawn from one sample of a study of long-term antiretroviral therapy in people with HIV. The table came from immunoSEQ multiplex PCR; TCRdb's copy has only in-frame clones and leaves some out. The table records tens of thousands of clones, around 83% of them present only once. The source was unsorted PBMCs, collected approximately 2.7 years before starting antiretroviral therapy. The origin of the receptors is a woman aged 25 to 39 with HIV. The CDR3 runs from the conserved cysteine through the conserved F or W. The D gene is left open where the match is weak. Expanded clones get a size class; other rows say once, few or many, or leave the size out.

v_call	d_call	j_call	clone_size	cdr3_aa	cdr3_nt
TRBV7-2	.	TRBJ1-5	few	CASSRNAGNQPQHF	TGTGCCAGCAGCCGGAACGCGGGCAATCAGCCCCAGCATTTT
TRBV19	TRBD1	TRBJ1-2	.	CASRYGGTGEEGYTF	TGTGCCAGTAGGTATGGAGGGACAGGGGAGGAAGGCTACACCTTC
TRBV29-1	TRBD1	TRBJ1-3	.	CSVRTGGSGNTIYF	TGCAGCGTTAGGACAGGCGGCTCTGGAAACACCATATATTTT
TRBV28	.	TRBJ1-2	.	CASSLPSKGGGYTF	TGTGCCAGCAGTTTGCCGAGCAAAGGAGGGGGCTACACCTTC
TRBV2	.	TRBJ1-1	.	CASSARQAVITEAFF	TGTGCCAGCAGTGCCAGACAGGCTGTGATCACTGAAGCTTTCTTT
TRBV4-2	.	TRBJ1-1	.	CASSPYRDTEAFF	TGTGCCAGCAGCCCATACAGGGACACTGAAGCTTTCTTT
TRBV5-6	.	TRBJ1-5	.	CASSLGQRGNQPQHF	TGTGCCAGCAGCTTGGGACAGAGAGGAAATCAGCCCCAGCATTTT
TRBV6-5	.	TRBJ2-2	.	CASSARPANTGELFF	TGTGCCAGCTCCGCCCGGCCGGCTAACACCGGGGAGCTGTTTTTT
TRBV4-1	.	TRBJ1-4	once	CASSQEGVVGGQKLFF	TGCGCCAGCAGCCAAGAGGGCGTAGTTGGGGGCCAAAAACTGTTTTTT
TRBV11-2	.	TRBJ2-7	.	CASSLVRSYEQYF	TGTGCCAGCAGCTTAGTGAGGTCCTACGAGCAGTACTTC
TRBV19	TRBD1	TRBJ1-2	.	CASKIQGAEFYGYTF	TGTGCCAGTAAAATACAGGGGGCAGAGTTCTATGGCTACACCTTC
TRBV19	TRBD1	TRBJ2-1	.	CASSPDRGLYNEQFF	TGTGCCAGTAGCCCGGACAGGGGGCTCTACAATGAGCAGTTCTTC
TRBV12-2	.	TRBJ2-5	.	CASRLGGTPSRTHRTQYF	TGTGCAAGTCGCTTAGGGGGGACCCCGTCTCGTACTCATAGGACCCAGTACTTC
TRBV30	.	TRBJ2-3	.	CAWRPSLDTQYF	TGTGCCTGGAGGCCATCGCTAGATACGCAGTATTTT
TRBV2	.	TRBJ1-1	.	CASSGQSFEAFF	TGTGCCAGCAGTGGTCAGTCTTTTGAAGCTTTCTTT
TRBV5-8	.	TRBJ1-5	.	CASSFGGGHQPQHF	TGTGCCAGCAGCTTTGGGGGTGGTCATCAGCCCCAGCATTTT
TRBV4-2	.	TRBJ2-3	few	CASSQVLGTDTQYF	TGTGCCAGCAGCCAAGTTTTAGGGACAGATACGCAGTATTTT
TRBV7-2	.	TRBJ1-6	.	CASSLHSSSPLHF	TGTGCCAGCAGCTTACATAGTAGTTCACCCCTCCACTTT
TRBV29-1	.	TRBJ1-5	.	CSVLGAPTGSGSNQPQHF	TGCAGCGTCTTAGGAGCCCCCACAGGGAGCGGTAGCAATCAGCCCCAGCATTTT
TRBV30	.	TRBJ1-6	.	CACPNVGEVNNSPLHF	TGTGCCTGCCCGAACGTCGGGGAGGTGAATAATTCACCCCTCCACTTT
TRBV2	.	TRBJ1-3	.	CASSVAGGGDSGNTIYF	TGTGCCAGCAGTGTAGCGGGCGGCGGGGACTCTGGAAACACCATATATTTT